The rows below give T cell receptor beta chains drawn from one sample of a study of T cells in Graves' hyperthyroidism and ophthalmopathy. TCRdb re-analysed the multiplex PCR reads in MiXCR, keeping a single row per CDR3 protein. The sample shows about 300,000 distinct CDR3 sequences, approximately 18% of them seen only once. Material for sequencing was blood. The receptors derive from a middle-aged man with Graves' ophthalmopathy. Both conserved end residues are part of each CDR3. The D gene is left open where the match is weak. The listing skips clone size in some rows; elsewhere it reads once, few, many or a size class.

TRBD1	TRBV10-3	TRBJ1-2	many	CAIRTGTGTFYGYTF	TGTGCCATCAGAACCGGGACAGGGACGTTCTATGGCTACACCTTC
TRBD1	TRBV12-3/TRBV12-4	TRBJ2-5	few	CASSQRTGSGETQYF	TGTGCCAGCAGTCAACGGACAGGGTCCGGTGAGACCCAGTACTTC
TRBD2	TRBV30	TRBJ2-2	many	CAWSVPAGVGTGELFF	TGTGCCTGGAGTGTACCAGCGGGAGTAGGAACCGGGGAGCTGTTTTTT
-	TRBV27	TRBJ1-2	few	CASSRDTNYGYTF	TGTGCCAGCAGCCGAGACACTAACTATGGCTACACCTTC
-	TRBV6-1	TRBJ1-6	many	CASSHRGQDNSPLHF	TGTGCCAGCAGTCATCGAGGCCAAGATAATTCACCCCTCCACTTT
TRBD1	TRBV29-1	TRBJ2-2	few	CSVIGQDSTGELFF	TGCAGCGTTATAGGACAGGATTCGACCGGGGAGCTGTTTTTT
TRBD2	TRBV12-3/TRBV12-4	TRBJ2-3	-	CASSFSREGYWLAGGPGTDTQYF	TGTGCCAGCAGTTTTAGTAGGGAGGGATATTGGCTAGCGGGAGGGCCTGGGACAGATACGCAGTATTTT
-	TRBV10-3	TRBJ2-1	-	CATQWGRGFYNEQFF	TGTGCCACACAGTGGGGCAGGGGATTTTACAATGAGCAGTTCTTC
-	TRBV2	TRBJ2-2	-	CASSEGATTGELFF	TGTGCCAGCAGTGAAGGGGCTACCACCGGGGAGCTGTTTTTT
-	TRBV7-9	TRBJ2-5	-	CASSLDSGETQYF	TGTGCCAGCAGCTTAGACTCAGGGGAGACCCAGTACTTC
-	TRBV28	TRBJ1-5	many	CASNPQGNQPQHF	TGTGCCAGCAACCCACAGGGCAATCAGCCCCAGCATTTT
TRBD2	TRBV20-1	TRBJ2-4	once	CSARELGLTGGGNIQYF	TGCAGTGCTAGAGAGCTCGGGCTCACGGGAGGAGGAAACATTCAGTACTTC
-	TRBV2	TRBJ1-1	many	CASTPLAGTEAFF	TGTGCCAGCACCCCTTTGGCAGGCACTGAAGCTTTCTTT
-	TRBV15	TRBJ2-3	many	CATSRDEADTQYF	TGTGCCACCAGCAGAGATGAGGCGGATACGCAGTATTTT
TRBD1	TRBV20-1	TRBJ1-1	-	CSPTGQGDTEAFF	TGCAGCCCTACCGGACAGGGCGACACTGAAGCTTTCTTT
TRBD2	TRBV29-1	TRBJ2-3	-	CSAHTRASGKDTQYF	TGCAGCGCCCACACGCGGGCTAGCGGAAAAGATACGCAGTATTTT
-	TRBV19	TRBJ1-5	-	CATPTRVWGNQPQHF	TGTGCCACCCCTACGAGGGTCTGGGGCAATCAGCCCCAGCATTTT
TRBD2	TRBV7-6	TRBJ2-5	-	CASSLAGVGLAGPGRETQYF	TGTGCCAGCAGCTTAGCGGGGGTTGGACTAGCGGGACCGGGGCGAGAGACCCAGTACTTC
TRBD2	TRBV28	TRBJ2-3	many	CASSFLAVSTDTQYF	TGTGCCAGCAGTTTCCTAGCGGTTAGCACAGATACGCAGTATTTT
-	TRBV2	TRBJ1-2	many	CASSDRAGNYGYTF	TGTGCCAGCAGTGACAGGGCCGGAAACTATGGCTACACCTTC
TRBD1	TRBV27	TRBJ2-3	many	CASSLSGTGRGDTQYF	TGTGCCAGCAGTTTATCAGGGACAGGGAGGGGAGATACGCAGTATTTT
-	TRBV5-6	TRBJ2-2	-	CASSFERTYTGELFF	TGTGCCAGCAGCTTCGAGAGGACTTACACCGGGGAGCTGTTTTTT
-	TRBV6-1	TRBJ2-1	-	CASRNNEQFF	TGTGCCAGCAGAAACAATGAGCAGTTCTTC
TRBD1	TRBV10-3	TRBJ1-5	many	CAISERTGAYQPQHF	TGTGCCATCAGTGAGAGGACAGGGGCCTATCAGCCCCAGCATTTT
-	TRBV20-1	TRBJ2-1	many	CSALGYNSNEQFF	TGCAGTGCCCTAGGATATAATTCCAATGAGCAGTTCTTC
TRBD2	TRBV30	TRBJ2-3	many	CAWRGGRADTQYF	TGTGCCTGGAGGGGCGGGAGGGCAGATACGCAGTATTTT
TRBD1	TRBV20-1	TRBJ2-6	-	CSRGTGDSGANVLTF	TGCAGTAGGGGGACAGGGGACTCTGGGGCCAACGTCCTGACTTTC
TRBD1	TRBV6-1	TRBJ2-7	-	CASSFDRGPVEQYF	TGTGCCAGCAGTTTCGACAGGGGGCCGGTCGAGCAGTACTTC
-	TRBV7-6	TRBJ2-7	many	CASSLDNYEQYF	TGTGCCAGCAGCTTAGACAACTACGAGCAGTACTTC